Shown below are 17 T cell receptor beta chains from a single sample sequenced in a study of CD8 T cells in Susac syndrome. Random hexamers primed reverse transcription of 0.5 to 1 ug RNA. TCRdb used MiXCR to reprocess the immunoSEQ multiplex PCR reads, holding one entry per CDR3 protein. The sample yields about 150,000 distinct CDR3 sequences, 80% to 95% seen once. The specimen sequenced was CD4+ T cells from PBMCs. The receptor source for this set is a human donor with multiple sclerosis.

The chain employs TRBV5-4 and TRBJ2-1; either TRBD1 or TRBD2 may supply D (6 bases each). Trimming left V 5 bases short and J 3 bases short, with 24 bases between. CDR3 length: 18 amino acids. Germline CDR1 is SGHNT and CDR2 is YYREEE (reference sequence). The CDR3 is CASRRGGLGRGVYNEQFF. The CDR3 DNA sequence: TGTGCCAGCAGACGAGGGGGGCTGGGGCGGGGCGTCTACAATGAGCAGTTCTTC.

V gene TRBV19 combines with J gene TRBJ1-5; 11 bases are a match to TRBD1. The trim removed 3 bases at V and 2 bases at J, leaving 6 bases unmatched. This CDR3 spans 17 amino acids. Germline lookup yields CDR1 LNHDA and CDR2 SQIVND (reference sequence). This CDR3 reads CASSIFGQGARNQPQHF. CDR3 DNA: TGTGCCAGTAGTATTTTCGGACAGGGGGCTCGCAATCAGCCCCAGCATTTT.

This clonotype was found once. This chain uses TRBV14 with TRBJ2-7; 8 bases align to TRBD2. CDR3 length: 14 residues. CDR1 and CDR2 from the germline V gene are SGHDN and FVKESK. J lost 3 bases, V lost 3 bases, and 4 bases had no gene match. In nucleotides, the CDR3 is TGTGCCAGCAGCCATGGCGGGAGGAGCTACGAGCAGTACTTC. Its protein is CASSHGGRSYEQYF.

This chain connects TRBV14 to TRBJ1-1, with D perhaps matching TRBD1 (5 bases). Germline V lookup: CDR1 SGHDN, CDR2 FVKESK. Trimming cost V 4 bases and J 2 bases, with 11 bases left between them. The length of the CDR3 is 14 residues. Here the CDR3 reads CASSRTQENTEAFF. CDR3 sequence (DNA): TGTGCCAGCAGCCGGACACAGGAAAACACTGAAGCTTTCTTT.

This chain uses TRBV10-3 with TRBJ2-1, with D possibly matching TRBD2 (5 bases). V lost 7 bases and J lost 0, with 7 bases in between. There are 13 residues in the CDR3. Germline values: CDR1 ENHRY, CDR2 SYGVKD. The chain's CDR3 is CAINRDSYNEQFF. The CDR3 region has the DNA TGTGCCATCAACCGGGACTCCTACAATGAGCAGTTCTTC.

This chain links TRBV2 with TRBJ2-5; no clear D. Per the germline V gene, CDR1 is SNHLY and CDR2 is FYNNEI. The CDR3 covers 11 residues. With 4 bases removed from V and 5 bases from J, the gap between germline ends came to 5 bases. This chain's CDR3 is CASSVRETQYF. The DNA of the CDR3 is TGTGCCAGCAGTGTCAGGGAGACCCAGTACTTC.

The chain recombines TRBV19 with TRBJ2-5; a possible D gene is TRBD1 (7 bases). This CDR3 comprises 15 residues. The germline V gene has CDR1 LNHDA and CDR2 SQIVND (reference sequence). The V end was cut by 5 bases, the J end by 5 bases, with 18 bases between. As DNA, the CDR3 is TGTGCCAGTAGTGCGCAGGGGGGCGCGGCGGAGACCCAGTACTTC. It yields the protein CASSAQGGAAETQYF.

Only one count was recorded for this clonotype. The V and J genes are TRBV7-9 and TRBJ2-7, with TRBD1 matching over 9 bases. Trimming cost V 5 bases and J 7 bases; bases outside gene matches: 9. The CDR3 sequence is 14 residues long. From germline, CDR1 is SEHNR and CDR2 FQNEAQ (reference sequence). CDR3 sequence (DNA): TGTGCCAGCAGCAAACAGGGGGCGCTTGATGAGCAGTACTTC. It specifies CASSKQGALDEQYF.

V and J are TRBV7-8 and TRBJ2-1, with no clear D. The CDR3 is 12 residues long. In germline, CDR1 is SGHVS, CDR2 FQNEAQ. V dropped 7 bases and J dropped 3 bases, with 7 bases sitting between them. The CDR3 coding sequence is TGTGCCAGCAATGGGTACTACAATGAGCAGTTCTTC. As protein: CASNGYYNEQFF. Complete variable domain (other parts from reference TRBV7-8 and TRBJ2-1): GAGVSQSPRYKVAKRGQDVALRCDPISGHVSLFWYQQALGQGPEFLTYFQNEAQLDKSGLPSDRFFAERPEGSVSTLKIQRTQQEDSAVYLCASNGYYNEQFFGPGTRLTVL.

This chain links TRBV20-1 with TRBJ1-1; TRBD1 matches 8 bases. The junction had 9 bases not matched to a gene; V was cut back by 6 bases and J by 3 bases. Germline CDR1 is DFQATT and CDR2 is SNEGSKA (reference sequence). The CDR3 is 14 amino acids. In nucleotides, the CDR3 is TGCAGTGCCGCCGACAGGGGCTCGGACACTGAAGCTTTCTTT. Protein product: CSAADRGSDTEAFF.

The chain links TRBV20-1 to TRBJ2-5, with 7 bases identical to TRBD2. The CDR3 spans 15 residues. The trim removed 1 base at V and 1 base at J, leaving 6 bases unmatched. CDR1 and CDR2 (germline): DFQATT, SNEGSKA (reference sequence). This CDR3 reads CSARGRPSGQETQYF. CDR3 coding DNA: TGCAGTGCTAGAGGAAGGCCTAGCGGCCAAGAGACCCAGTACTTC.

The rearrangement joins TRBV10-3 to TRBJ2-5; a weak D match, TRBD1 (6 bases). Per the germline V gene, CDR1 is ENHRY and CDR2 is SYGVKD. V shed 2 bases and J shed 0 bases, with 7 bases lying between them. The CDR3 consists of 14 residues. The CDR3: CAISENRDQETQYF. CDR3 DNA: TGTGCCATCAGTGAGAACAGGGACCAAGAGACCCAGTACTTC.

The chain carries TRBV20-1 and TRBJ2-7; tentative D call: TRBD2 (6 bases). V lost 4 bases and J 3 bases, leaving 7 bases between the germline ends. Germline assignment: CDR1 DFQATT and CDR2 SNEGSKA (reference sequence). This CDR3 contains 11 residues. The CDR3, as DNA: TGCAGTGCTACGGGAGACTACGAGCAGTACTTC. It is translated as CSATGDYEQYF.

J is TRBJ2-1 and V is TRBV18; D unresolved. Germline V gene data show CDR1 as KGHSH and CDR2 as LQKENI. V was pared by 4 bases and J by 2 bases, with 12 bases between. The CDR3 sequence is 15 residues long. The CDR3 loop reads CASSRSGPPYNEQFF. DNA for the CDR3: TGTGCCAGCTCACGGTCGGGCCCACCCTACAATGAGCAGTTCTTC.

This CDR3 reads CLPESEQYF. The CDR3, as DNA: TGTCTCCCCGAGAGCGAGCAGTACTTC. This sequence joins TRBV6-4 and TRBJ2-7; no firm D call. The CDR3 covers 9 residues. Germline V lookup: CDR1 MRHNA, CDR2 SNTAGT.

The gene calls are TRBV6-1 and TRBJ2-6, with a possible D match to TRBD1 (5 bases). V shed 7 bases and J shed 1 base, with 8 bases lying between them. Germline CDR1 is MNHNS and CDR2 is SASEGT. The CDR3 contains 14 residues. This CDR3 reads CASTPGSGANVLTF. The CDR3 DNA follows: TGTGCCAGCACCCCAGGGTCTGGGGCCAACGTCCTGACTTTC.

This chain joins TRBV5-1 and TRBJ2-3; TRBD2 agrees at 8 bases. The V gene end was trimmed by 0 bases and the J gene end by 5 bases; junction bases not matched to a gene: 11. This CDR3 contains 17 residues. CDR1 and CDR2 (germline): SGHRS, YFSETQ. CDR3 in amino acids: CASSLAGSAGVGDTQYF. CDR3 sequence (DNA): TGCGCCAGCAGCTTGGCTGGTTCAGCGGGAGTCGGAGATACGCAGTATTTT.